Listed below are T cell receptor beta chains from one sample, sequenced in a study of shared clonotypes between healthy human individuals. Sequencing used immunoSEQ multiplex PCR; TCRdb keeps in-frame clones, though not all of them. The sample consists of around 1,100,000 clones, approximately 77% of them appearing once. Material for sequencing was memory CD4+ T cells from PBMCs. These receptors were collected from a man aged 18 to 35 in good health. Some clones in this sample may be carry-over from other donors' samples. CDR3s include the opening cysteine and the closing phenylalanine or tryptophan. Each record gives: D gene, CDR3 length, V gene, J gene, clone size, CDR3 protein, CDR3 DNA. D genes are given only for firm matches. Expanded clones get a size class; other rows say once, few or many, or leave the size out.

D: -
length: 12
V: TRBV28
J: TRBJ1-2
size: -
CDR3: CASSLREYGYTF
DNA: TGTGCCAGCAGTCTTCGGGAGTATGGCTACACCTTC

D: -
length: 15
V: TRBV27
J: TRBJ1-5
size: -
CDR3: CASSFVDRANQPQHF
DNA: TGTGCCAGCAGTTTCGTGGACAGAGCCAATCAGCCCCAGCATTTT

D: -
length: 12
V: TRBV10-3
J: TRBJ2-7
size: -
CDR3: CAISGDRYEQYF
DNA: TGTGCCATCAGTGGAGACCGATACGAGCAGTACTTC

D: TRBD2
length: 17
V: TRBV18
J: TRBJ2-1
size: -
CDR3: CASSMGLAGGRYNEQFF
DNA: TGTGCCAGCTCAATGGGACTAGCGGGAGGGCGCTACAATGAGCAGTTCTTC

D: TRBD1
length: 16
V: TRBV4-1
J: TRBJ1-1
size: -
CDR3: CASRPPGGAWGTEAFF
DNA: TGCGCCAGCAGACCGCCAGGGGGCGCCTGGGGCACTGAAGCTTTCTTT

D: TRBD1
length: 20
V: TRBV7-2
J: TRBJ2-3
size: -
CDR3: CASSLAYGTQGTESTDTQYF
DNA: TGTGCCAGCAGCTTAGCCTACGGCACACAAGGGACAGAGAGCACAGATACGCAGTATTTT

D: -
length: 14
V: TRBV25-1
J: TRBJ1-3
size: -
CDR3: CASETRQQGNTIYF
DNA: TGTGCCAGCGAGACCCGACAGCAGGGAAACACCATATATTTT

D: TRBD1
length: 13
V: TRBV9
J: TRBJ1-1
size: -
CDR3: CASSQQGYTEAFF
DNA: TGTGCCAGCAGCCAACAGGGGTACACTGAAGCTTTCTTT

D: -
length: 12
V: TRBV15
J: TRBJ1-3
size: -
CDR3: CATSREANTIYF
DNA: TGTGCCACCAGCAGAGAGGCAAACACCATATATTTT

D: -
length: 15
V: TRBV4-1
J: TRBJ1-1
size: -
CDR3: CASSQGPNRVAEAFF
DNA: TGCGCCAGCAGCCAAGGCCCAAACAGGGTCGCTGAAGCTTTCTTT

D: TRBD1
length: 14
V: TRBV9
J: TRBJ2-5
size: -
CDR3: CASSFSGGRETQYF
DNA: TGTGCCAGCAGCTTTTCAGGGGGCAGGGAGACCCAGTACTTC

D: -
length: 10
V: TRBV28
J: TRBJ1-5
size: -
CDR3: CASGRQPQHF
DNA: TGTGCCAGCGGGCGGCAGCCCCAGCATTTT

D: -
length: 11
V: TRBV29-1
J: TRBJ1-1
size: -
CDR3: CSVVGGTEAFF
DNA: TGCAGCGTTGTAGGGGGCACTGAAGCTTTCTTT

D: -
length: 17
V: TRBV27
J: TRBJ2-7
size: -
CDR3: CASSLRPDGPIPYEQYF
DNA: TGTGCCAGCAGTTTGAGGCCTGACGGACCAATTCCCTACGAGCAGTACTTC

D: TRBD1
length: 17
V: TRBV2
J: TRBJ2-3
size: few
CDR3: CASSGGQGSGDTDTQYF
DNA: TGTGCCAGCAGTGGAGGACAGGGAAGCGGTGACACAGATACGCAGTATTTT

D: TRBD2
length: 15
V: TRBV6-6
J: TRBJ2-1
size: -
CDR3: CASSWTSGRGNEQFF
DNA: TGTGCCAGCAGCTGGACTAGCGGGAGGGGTAATGAGCAGTTCTTC

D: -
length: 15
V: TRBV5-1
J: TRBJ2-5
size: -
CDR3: CASSGGGSLPQTQYF
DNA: TGCGCCAGCAGCGGGGGCGGGAGCCTTCCCCAGACCCAGTACTTC

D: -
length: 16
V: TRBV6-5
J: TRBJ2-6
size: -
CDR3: CASSYSTASGANVLTF
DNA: TGTGCCAGCAGTTACTCGACGGCCTCTGGGGCCAACGTCCTGACTTTC

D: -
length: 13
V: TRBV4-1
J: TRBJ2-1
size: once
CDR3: CASSQLPWNEQFF
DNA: TGCGCCAGCAGTCAGCTCCCCTGGAATGAGCAGTTCTTC

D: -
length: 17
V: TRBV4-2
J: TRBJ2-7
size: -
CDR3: CASSREGPPGAPYEQYF
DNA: TGTGCCAGCAGCCGCGAGGGCCCCCCGGGGGCTCCCTACGAGCAGTACTTC

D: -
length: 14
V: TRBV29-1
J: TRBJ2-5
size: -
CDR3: CSVEDYRVGETQYF
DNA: TGCAGCGTTGAAGATTACAGGGTGGGAGAGACCCAGTACTTC

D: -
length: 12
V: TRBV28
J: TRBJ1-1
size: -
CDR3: CASSWAWSEAFF
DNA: TGTGCCAGCAGTTGGGCTTGGAGTGAAGCTTTCTTT

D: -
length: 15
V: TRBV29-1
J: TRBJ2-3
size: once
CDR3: CSVDTPPAFTDTQYF
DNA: TGCAGCGTTGACACCCCGCCGGCATTCACAGATACGCAGTATTTT

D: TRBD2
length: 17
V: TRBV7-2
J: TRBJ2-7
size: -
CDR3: CASSPGGGRPSSYEQYF
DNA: TGTGCCAGCAGCCCCGGGGGCGGGAGGCCCAGCTCCTACGAGCAGTACTTC

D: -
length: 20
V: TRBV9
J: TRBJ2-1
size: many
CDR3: CASSVGPTWSGPSSYNEQFF
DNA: TGTGCCAGCAGCGTAGGACCCACTTGGAGCGGGCCAAGCTCCTACAATGAGCAGTTCTTC

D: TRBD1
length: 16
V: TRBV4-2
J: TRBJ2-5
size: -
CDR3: CASSQSGTGIQETQYF
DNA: TGTGCCAGCAGCCAATCTGGGACAGGGATCCAAGAGACCCAGTACTTC

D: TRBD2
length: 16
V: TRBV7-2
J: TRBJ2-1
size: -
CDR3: CASSFGLAGGQHEQFF
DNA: TGTGCCAGCAGCTTTGGACTAGCGGGAGGGCAGCATGAGCAGTTCTTC

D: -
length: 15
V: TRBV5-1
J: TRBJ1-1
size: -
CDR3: CASSLDGRDMAEAFF
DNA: TGCGCCAGCAGCTTGGATGGCAGGGATATGGCTGAAGCTTTCTTT

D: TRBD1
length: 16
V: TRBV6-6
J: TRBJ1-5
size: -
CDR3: CASSYVLEGARQPQHF
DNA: TGTGCCAGCAGTTACGTGCTGGAGGGGGCTCGTCAGCCCCAGCATTTT

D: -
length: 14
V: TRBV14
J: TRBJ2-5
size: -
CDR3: CASSQPGGWGTQYF
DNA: TGTGCCAGCAGCCAACCGGGCGGATGGGGGACCCAGTACTTC

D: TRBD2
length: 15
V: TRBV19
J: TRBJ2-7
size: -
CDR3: CASSEAGGPFYEQYF
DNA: TGTGCCAGTAGTGAAGCGGGAGGGCCGTTCTACGAGCAGTACTTC

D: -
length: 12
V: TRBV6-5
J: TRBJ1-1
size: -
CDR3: CASRTSGLRAFF
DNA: TGTGCCAGCAGGACGTCGGGTCTGCGGGCTTTCTTT

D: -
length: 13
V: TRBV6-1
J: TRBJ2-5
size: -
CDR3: CASERGNQETQYF
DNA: TGTGCCAGCGAACGCGGGAACCAAGAGACCCAGTACTTC

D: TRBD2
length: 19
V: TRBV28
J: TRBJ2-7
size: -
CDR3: CASSLRQGVSGRALYEQYF
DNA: TGTGCCAGCAGTTTACGACAGGGGGTTAGCGGGAGGGCCTTATACGAGCAGTACTTC

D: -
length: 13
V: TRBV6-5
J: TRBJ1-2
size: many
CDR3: CASSYDGGIGYTF
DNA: TGTGCCAGCAGTTACGACGGAGGGATAGGCTACACCTTC

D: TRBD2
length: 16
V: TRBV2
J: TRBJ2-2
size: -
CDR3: CASSLSSGSIAGELFF
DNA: TGTGCCAGCAGTCTGTCCAGCGGGAGTATCGCCGGGGAGCTGTTTTTT

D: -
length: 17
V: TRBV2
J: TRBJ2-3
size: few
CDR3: CASSPGRSPTSTDTQYF
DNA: TGTGCCAGCAGTCCGGGACGCTCTCCTACTAGCACAGATACGCAGTATTTT

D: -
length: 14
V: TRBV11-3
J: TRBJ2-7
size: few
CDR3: CASSGKGSSYEQYF
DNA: TGTGCCAGCAGCGGCAAGGGGAGCTCCTACGAGCAGTACTTC

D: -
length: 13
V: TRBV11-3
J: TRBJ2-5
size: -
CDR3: CASSSREQETQYF
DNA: TGTGCCAGCAGCTCCCGGGAACAAGAGACCCAGTACTTC

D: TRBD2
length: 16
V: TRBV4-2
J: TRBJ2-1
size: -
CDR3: CASSRGLAGVGNEQFF
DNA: TGTGCCAGCAGCCGGGGACTAGCGGGAGTTGGCAATGAGCAGTTCTTC

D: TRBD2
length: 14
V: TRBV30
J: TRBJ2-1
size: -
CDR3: CACLWGGLANEQFF
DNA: TGTGCCTGTCTATGGGGGGGACTCGCGAATGAGCAGTTCTTC